Below, 3 T cell receptor beta chains from the same sample are listed, as sequenced in a study of immune characterization of retroperitoneal liposarcoma. TCRdb independently ran MiXCR on the PCR reads; one entry per CDR3 protein. The sample lists roughly 9,800 distinct CDR3 sequences; over 35% were seen once. Input material: tumor tissue. The receptors derive from a female donor with retroperitoneal liposarcoma.

This clonotype was seen once. The chain uses TRBV30 and TRBJ2-1, with TRBD2 as a possible D gene (6 bases). The CDR3 covers 12 residues. Germline CDR1 reads GTSNPN; CDR2 reads SVGIG (reference sequence). The V gene lost 1 base and the J gene lost 7 bases, with 8 bases spanning the gap. The CDR3 sequence is CAWSGGENEQFF. CDR3 DNA sequence: TGTGCCTGGAGTGGGGGGGAGAATGAGCAGTTCTTC. Full variable domain (rest looked up from reference TRBV30 and TRBJ2-1): SQTIHQWPATLVQPVGSPLSLECTVEGTSNPNLYWYRQAAGRGLQLLFYSVGIGQISSEVPQNLSASRPQDRQFILSSKKLLLSDSGFYLCAWSGGENEQFFGPGTRLTVL.

This clonotype is medium-sized (0.01 to 0.1%) by share. The chain has TRBV7-2 and TRBJ2-1; D is uncertain. CDR3 size: 14 residues. Germline V CDR1 and CDR2: SGHTA, FQGNSA. V was cut by 0 bases and J by 10 bases, with 13 bases left in between. The CDR3 region is CASSLARASYEQFF. CDR3 DNA sequence: TGTGCCAGCAGCTTAGCGAGAGCGTCCTACGAGCAGTTCTTC.

Turning to this clonotype: A clone one base away is much larger, so this may be a read error. V gene TRBV4-1 combines with J gene TRBJ2-1; TRBD1 matches at 8 bases. The CDR3 spans 15 residues. Germline CDR1 and CDR2: MGHRA and YSYEKL. Unmatched junction bases numbered 12, after V lost 4 bases and J lost 10 bases. CDR3 sequence: CASSPTDRAGYEQFF. In DNA, the CDR3 is TGCGCCAGCAGCCCAACGGACAGGGCCGGATACGAGCAGTTCTTC.